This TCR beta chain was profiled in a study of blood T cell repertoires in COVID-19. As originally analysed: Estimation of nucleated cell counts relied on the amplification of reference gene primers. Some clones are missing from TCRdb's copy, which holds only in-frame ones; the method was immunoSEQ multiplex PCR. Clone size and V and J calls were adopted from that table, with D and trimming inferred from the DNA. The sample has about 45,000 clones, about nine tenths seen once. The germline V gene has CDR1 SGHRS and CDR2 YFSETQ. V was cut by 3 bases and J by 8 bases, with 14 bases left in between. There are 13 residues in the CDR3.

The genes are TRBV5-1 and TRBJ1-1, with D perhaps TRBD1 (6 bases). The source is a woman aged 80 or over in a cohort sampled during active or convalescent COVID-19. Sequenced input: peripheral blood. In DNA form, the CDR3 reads TGCGCCAGCAGCTCCCCCCCGGGGGGCGAAGCTTTCTTT. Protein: CASSSPPGGEAFF.